This is a list of T cell receptor beta chains from one sample in a study of radiotherapy plus CTLA-4 blockade in lung cancer. Libraries were prepared by immunoSEQ multiplex PCR; TCRdb keeps only in-frame clonotypes and omits some of them. The data contain approximately 110,000 clones, roughly 77% of them singletons. The sample consisted of peripheral blood, taken from a patient treated with radiotherapy plus ipilimumab. The receptors were sampled from a human donor with non-small cell lung cancer that progressed on radiotherapy plus ipilimumab. Some clones in this sample may be carry-over from other donors' samples. Both conserved end residues are part of each CDR3. A D gene is named only where the DNA matches it firmly. The size field is filled for only some rows; it gives once, few, many or a size class.

clone_size: NA; j_call: TRBJ1-1; d_call: NA; v_call: TRBV5-1; cdr3_aa: CASSPQGPLHTEAFF; cdr3_nt: TGCGCCAGCAGCCCACAGGGTCCTCTTCACACTGAAGCTTTCTTT
clone_size: NA; j_call: TRBJ2-5; d_call: TRBD2; v_call: TRBV5-4; cdr3_aa: CASSLAGGYNGETQYF; cdr3_nt: TGTGCCAGCAGCCTAGCGGGGGGGTATAATGGAGAGACCCAGTACTTC
clone_size: once; j_call: TRBJ1-6; d_call: NA; v_call: TRBV7-2; cdr3_aa: CASSLEGTTGSPLHF; cdr3_nt: TGTGCCAGCAGCTTAGAGGGGACAACGGGTTCACCCCTCCACTTT
clone_size: NA; j_call: TRBJ2-4; d_call: TRBD1; v_call: TRBV6-6; cdr3_aa: CASSYGDRLAKNIQYF; cdr3_nt: TGTGCCAGCAGTTACGGGGACAGGCTAGCCAAAAACATTCAGTACTTC
clone_size: NA; j_call: TRBJ2-7; d_call: NA; v_call: TRBV4-3; cdr3_aa: CASSQDLNLPGYEQYF; cdr3_nt: TGCGCCAGCAGCCAAGATCTTAACCTGCCGGGTTACGAGCAGTACTTC
clone_size: few; j_call: TRBJ1-1; d_call: NA; v_call: TRBV6-6; cdr3_aa: CASSYSGGNTEAFF; cdr3_nt: TGTGCCAGCAGTTACTCAGGGGGGAACACTGAAGCTTTCTTT
clone_size: NA; j_call: TRBJ2-3; d_call: NA; v_call: TRBV9; cdr3_aa: CASGPFQGGFADTQYF; cdr3_nt: TGTGCCAGCGGGCCTTTTCAGGGGGGCTTCGCAGATACGCAGTATTTT
clone_size: once; j_call: TRBJ2-4; d_call: NA; v_call: TRBV27; cdr3_aa: CASSLTAGEVQYF; cdr3_nt: TGTGCCAGCAGTTTAACGGCGGGCGAGGTTCAGTACTTC
clone_size: few; j_call: TRBJ2-3; d_call: NA; v_call: TRBV6-1; cdr3_aa: CASSVRRGTSYTQYF; cdr3_nt: TGTGCCAGCAGTGTTCGGCGGGGTACATCATATACGCAGTATTTT
clone_size: NA; j_call: TRBJ2-1; d_call: NA; v_call: TRBV10-3; cdr3_aa: CAIKSYLADSYNEQFF; cdr3_nt: TGTGCCATCAAATCCTATCTGGCGGATTCCTACAATGAGCAGTTCTTC
clone_size: NA; j_call: TRBJ1-5; d_call: TRBD1; v_call: TRBV28; cdr3_aa: CASSIPTGGEQPQHF; cdr3_nt: TGTGCCAGCAGTATACCGACAGGGGGCGAACAGCCCCAGCATTTT
clone_size: few; j_call: TRBJ2-7; d_call: TRBD1; v_call: TRBV28; cdr3_aa: CARSRDSTYEQYF; cdr3_nt: TGTGCCAGGTCAAGGGACAGTACCTACGAGCAGTACTTC
clone_size: NA; j_call: TRBJ2-7; d_call: NA; v_call: TRBV12-5; cdr3_aa: CASGLGRSYEQYF; cdr3_nt: TGTGCTAGTGGTCTAGGGAGGTCCTACGAGCAGTACTTC
clone_size: NA; j_call: TRBJ2-3; d_call: NA; v_call: TRBV6-5; cdr3_aa: CASRNFDRTHPQYF; cdr3_nt: TGTGCCAGCAGGAACTTCGATCGGACTCACCCGCAGTATTTT
clone_size: NA; j_call: TRBJ2-5; d_call: TRBD1; v_call: TRBV29-1; cdr3_aa: CSGMDRPIKETQYF; cdr3_nt: TGCAGCGGGATGGACAGGCCAATTAAAGAGACCCAGTACTTC
clone_size: NA; j_call: TRBJ2-5; d_call: NA; v_call: TRBV11-2; cdr3_aa: CASSFLHQETQYF; cdr3_nt: TGTGCCAGCAGCTTCCTACACCAAGAGACCCAGTACTTC
clone_size: NA; j_call: TRBJ2-7; d_call: NA; v_call: TRBV29-1; cdr3_aa: CSGRAGTSTSYEQYF; cdr3_nt: TGCAGCGGCAGGGCCGGGACAAGCACCTCCTACGAGCAGTACTTC
clone_size: NA; j_call: TRBJ2-6; d_call: NA; v_call: TRBV15; cdr3_aa: CATSKASEGGAGANVLTF; cdr3_nt: TGTGCCACCAGCAAAGCCTCAGAGGGCGGTGCTGGGGCCAACGTCCTGACTTTC
clone_size: NA; j_call: TRBJ2-6; d_call: NA; v_call: TRBV7-9; cdr3_aa: CASSQAGTSGANVLTF; cdr3_nt: TGTGCCAGCAGCCAGGCCGGGACATCTGGGGCCAACGTCCTGACTTTC
clone_size: NA; j_call: TRBJ1-1; d_call: NA; v_call: TRBV18; cdr3_aa: CASSPGGLLYTEAFF; cdr3_nt: TGTGCCAGCTCACCGGGGGGACTCCTATACACTGAAGCTTTCTTT
clone_size: once; j_call: TRBJ2-5; d_call: NA; v_call: TRBV5-1; cdr3_aa: CASSLGGIQETQYF; cdr3_nt: TGCGCCAGCAGCTTAGGGGGTATCCAAGAGACCCAGTACTTC
clone_size: NA; j_call: TRBJ1-4; d_call: NA; v_call: TRBV5-1; cdr3_aa: CASSLTSNEKLFF; cdr3_nt: TGCGCCAGCAGCTTGACCAGTAATGAAAAACTGTTTTTT
clone_size: once; j_call: TRBJ1-3; d_call: NA; v_call: TRBV7-3; cdr3_aa: CASSPFGRNTIYF; cdr3_nt: TGTGCCAGCAGCCCTTTCGGACGAAACACCATATATTTT
clone_size: NA; j_call: TRBJ1-4; d_call: NA; v_call: TRBV5-1; cdr3_aa: CASSLGDEKLFF; cdr3_nt: TGCGCCAGCAGCTTGGGTGATGAAAAACTGTTTTTT
clone_size: NA; j_call: TRBJ2-2; d_call: NA; v_call: TRBV5-5; cdr3_aa: CASEIAVNTGELFF; cdr3_nt: TGTGCCAGCGAAATAGCGGTCAACACCGGGGAGCTGTTTTTT
clone_size: NA; j_call: TRBJ2-7; d_call: NA; v_call: TRBV28; cdr3_aa: CASSLVSGTYEQYF; cdr3_nt: TGTGCCAGCAGTTTAGTCTCAGGAACCTACGAGCAGTACTTC
clone_size: NA; j_call: TRBJ1-5; d_call: NA; v_call: TRBV2; cdr3_aa: CASSFGHPISNQPQHF; cdr3_nt: TGTGCCAGCAGTTTCGGACATCCTATTAGCAATCAGCCCCAGCATTTT
clone_size: NA; j_call: TRBJ2-6; d_call: TRBD1; v_call: TRBV4-2; cdr3_aa: CASSLSTGGLTGANVLTF; cdr3_nt: TGTGCCAGCAGCCTAAGTACAGGGGGCTTAACGGGGGCCAACGTCCTGACTTTC
clone_size: once; j_call: TRBJ2-3; d_call: NA; v_call: TRBV19; cdr3_aa: CASSNRGTRSTDTQYF; cdr3_nt: TGTGCCAGTAGTAATAGGGGGACGAGGAGCACAGATACGCAGTATTTT
clone_size: medium-sized; j_call: TRBJ1-2; d_call: TRBD1; v_call: TRBV6-5; cdr3_aa: CASRQGAHGSYTF; cdr3_nt: TGTGCCAGTCGACAGGGGGCGCATGGTAGCTACACCTTC
clone_size: NA; j_call: TRBJ2-5; d_call: NA; v_call: TRBV12-5; cdr3_aa: CASGLGGLGAVETQYF; cdr3_nt: TGTGCTAGTGGTTTGGGAGGGCTGGGGGCCGTGGAGACCCAGTACTTC
clone_size: once; j_call: TRBJ2-5; d_call: TRBD2; v_call: TRBV11-1; cdr3_aa: CASSPGLAGAMETQYF; cdr3_nt: TGTGCCAGCAGCCCGGGACTAGCGGGGGCTATGGAGACCCAGTACTTC
clone_size: once; j_call: TRBJ2-7; d_call: NA; v_call: TRBV7-3; cdr3_aa: CASSFGGGEQYF; cdr3_nt: TGTGCCAGCAGCTTCGGAGGGGGTGAGCAGTACTTC
clone_size: few; j_call: TRBJ1-6; d_call: TRBD1; v_call: TRBV6-1; cdr3_aa: CASSRQGTDSPLHF; cdr3_nt: TGTGCCAGCAGTAGACAGGGGACGGATTCACCCCTCCACTTT